The present T cell receptor beta chain was sequenced within a study of T cell repertoires in cytomegalovirus infection. Turning to the study itself: Well-studied HLA-B-restricted epitopes and recently identified HLA-C-restricted epitopes of CMV were both used in the study. Both CMV infection and a matching HLA type were indicated by public TCR beta signatures.

Points from the study as a whole: HLA-C-restricted, CMV-specific TCR beta clonotypes were dominant ex vivo.

TCRdb re-called the reads with MiXCR, one entry per CDR3 protein. The data show roughly 78,000 distinct CDR3 sequences, approximately 39% seen once. The CDR3 has 15 residues. Germline-derived CDR1 and CDR2 are DFQATT and SNEGSKA (reference sequence). The ends were cut back, 0 bases at V and 3 bases at J, with 13 bases in the middle. About this clonotype: Antigen: not known.

This chain uses TRBV20-1 with TRBJ2-3, with D possibly TRBD1 on 6 matching bases. The clonotype comes from a human donor in good health (CMV status not recorded). Some clones in this sample may be carry-over from other donors' samples. The sequencing here drew on CD8+ T cells from cultured PBMCs, taken from culture after CMV antigen stimulation. CDR3 DNA sequence: TGCAGTGCTAGAGATCGACAGGTACAAACAGATACGCAGTATTTT. Its protein is CSARDRQVQTDTQYF.